The 29 T cell receptor beta chains presented below share a single source sample, sequenced in a study of Graves' ophthalmopathy and Graves' hyperthyroidism. Amplified TCR beta CDR3 regions were obtained using RNA transcripts as template. RT-PCR was first run with HTBI primers, then multiplex PCR in a second round. MiXCR, applied by TCRdb to the multiplex PCR reads, yields one record per CDR3 protein. The table has about 380,000 distinct CDR3 sequences, 15% seen once. Sequencing input: peripheral blood. These receptor sequences come from a woman aged 18-29 years with stable Graves' hyperthyroidism.

This clonotype was counted at least ten times. V and J are TRBV7-6 and TRBJ2-7, with D perhaps matching TRBD1 (5 bases). V gave up 5 bases and J gave up 5 bases, with 13 bases separating them. This CDR3 spans 13 amino acids. Germline lookup yields CDR1 SGHVS and CDR2 FNYEAQ. CDR3: CASSPRQWDEQYF. In nucleotides, the CDR3 is TGTGCCAGCAGCCCCCGACAGTGGGACGAGCAGTACTTC.

This clonotype was recorded at least ten times. V and J are TRBV6-1 and TRBJ1-6; maybe TRBD1 (5 bases). The length of the CDR3 is 14 residues. Per germline, CDR1 MNHNS and CDR2 SASEGT. Trimming removed 4 bases at V and 9 bases at J, with 13 bases between. The CDR3 spells CASSGGTEISPLHF. CDR3 bases: TGTGCCAGCAGTGGAGGGACGGAAATTTCACCCCTCCACTTT.

This clonotype was recorded many times. The CDR3 here is CATSDFHPTGELFF. The CDR3 DNA reads as TGTGCCACCAGTGATTTTCATCCTACCGGGGAGCTGTTTTTT. The gene calls are TRBV24-1 and TRBJ2-2, with unresolved D. Germline V CDR1 and CDR2: KGHDR, SFDVKD. CDR3 length: 14 residues. V lost 1 base to trimming and J lost 5 bases, with 7 bases between them.

The chain links TRBV7-3 to TRBJ1-5, with D perhaps TRBD1 (6 bases). Germline V gene data show CDR1 as SGHTA and CDR2 as FQGTGA. The CDR3 is made up of 17 amino acids. Trimming cost V 3 bases and J 11 bases, with 26 bases left between them. The CDR3 DNA sequence: TGTGCCAGCAGCTTCGGCCTACCTGGACAGTCCGTGGAGGCCCAGCATTTT. It is translated as CASSFGLPGQSVEAQHF.

The rearrangement uses TRBV18 and TRBJ2-5; D gene unclear. Germline assignment: CDR1 KGHSH and CDR2 LQKENI. With 4 bases removed from V and 2 bases from J, the gap between germline ends came to 14 bases. There are 15 residues in the CDR3. CDR3 DNA sequence: TGTGCCAGCTCACTACTAAAAGATCTACAAGAGACCCAGTACTTC. Translation: CASSLLKDLQETQYF.

This clonotype was recorded many times. This chain uses TRBV12-5 with TRBJ1-5; no firm D call. The CDR3 sequence is 14 residues long. V was trimmed by 5 bases and J by 5 bases, leaving 13 bases between them. In germline, CDR1 is LGHNT, CDR2 FRNRAP. CDR3 region: CASGIRVTDQPQHF. The CDR3 region has the DNA TGTGCTAGTGGTATCCGGGTCACAGATCAGCCCCAGCATTTT.

This clonotype was seen at least ten times. The V gene is TRBV2, the J gene TRBJ1-1; TRBD1 might be the D (5 bases). Germline V CDR1 and CDR2: SNHLY, FYNNEI. This CDR3 contains 14 residues. Trimming cost V 6 bases and J 1 base, with 12 bases left between them. CDR3 protein: CASSAVGGNTEAFF. CDR3 DNA: TGTGCCAGCAGCGCCGTCGGGGGGAACACTGAAGCTTTCTTT.

This clonotype was recorded at least ten times. This may stem from a read error, because a much larger clone lies one nucleotide away. The chain employs TRBV7-8 and TRBJ1-1; D may be TRBD1 (5 bases). Per germline, CDR1 SGHVS and CDR2 FQNEAQ. V dropped 2 bases and J dropped 4 bases, with 8 bases sitting between them. This CDR3 is 13 amino acids long. The CDR3 protein is CASSLNQGTEAFF. DNA for the CDR3: TGTGCCAGCAGCTTAAATCAGGGCACTGAAGCTTTCTTT.

The table lists this clonotype with many counts. V gene TRBV13 combines with J gene TRBJ1-5, with TRBD1 matching over 7 bases. After removal of 5 bases from V and 0 bases from J, the junction contained 4 bases not matched to a gene. Germline V gives CDR1 PRHDT, CDR2 FYEKMQ (reference sequence). The CDR3 length is 15 residues. The CDR3 here is CASSSGTDSNQPQHF. The CDR3 DNA sequence: TGTGCCAGCAGCAGTGGGACAGATAGCAATCAGCCCCAGCATTTT.

This clonotype came up many times. V gene TRBV5-5 combines with J gene TRBJ1-5; D gene uncertain. CDR3 size: 14 residues. Germline V gene data show CDR1 as SGHKS and CDR2 as YYEKEE (reference sequence). V shed 0 bases and J shed 0 bases, with 4 bases lying between them. The CDR3 region has the DNA TGTGCCAGCAGCTTGGGTCGTAGCAATCAGCCCCAGCATTTT. This codes for CASSLGRSNQPQHF.

The J gene is TRBJ1-3, the V gene TRBV18, with TRBD1 matching over 7 bases. With V trimmed by 3 bases and J by 0 bases, 5 bases remained unmatched. The germline V gene has CDR1 KGHSH and CDR2 LQKENI. This CDR3 region has 16 residues. CDR3 DNA: TGTGCCAGCTCACCTAACCAGGGGGGCTCTGGAAACACCATATATTTT. Its protein product is CASSPNQGGSGNTIYF.

This clonotype was recorded at least ten times. This rearrangement joins TRBV6-1 to TRBJ2-7; TRBD1 aligns across 9 bases. The CDR3 runs 15 residues. V shed 6 bases and J 1 base; nucleotides not matched to a gene: 7. In germline, CDR1 is MNHNS, CDR2 SASEGT. CDR3 sequence (DNA): TGTGCCAGCAGCCCTGGGACAGGGTTTTCCTACGAGCAGTACTTC. It yields the protein CASSPGTGFSYEQYF.

This clonotype was seen ten or more times. The chain has TRBV6-1 and TRBJ2-7; D remains ambiguous. V was shortened by 2 bases and J by 3 bases, with 5 bases between the two germline ends. There are 12 residues in the CDR3. From germline, CDR1 is MNHNS and CDR2 SASEGT. The DNA for the CDR3 is TGTGCCAGCAGTGAATCGGGCTACGAGCAGTACTTC. It encodes CASSESGYEQYF.

The chain joins TRBV6-2 or TRBV6-3 to TRBJ2-7, with D tentatively TRBD1 (6 bases). The CDR3 covers 15 residues. V was clipped by 0 bases and J by 7 bases, with 16 bases between them. CDR1 and CDR2 from the germline V gene are MNHEY and SVGEGT. The CDR3 nucleotides are TGTGCCAGCAGTTACTCGACGGTGGCAGGGGTTGAGCAGTACTTC. Protein product: CASSYSTVAGVEQYF.

Comments on this clonotype: Mismatch with germline at one junction end may stem from a read error. The rearrangement links TRBV7-2 to TRBJ2-7, with D perhaps matching TRBD2 (5 bases). CDR1 is SGHTA, CDR2 FQGNSA, per germline. This CDR3 contains 14 residues. This CDR3 is CACSLGPGGYEQYF. In DNA form, the CDR3 reads TGTGCCTGCAGCTTAGGGCCAGGAGGCTACGAGCAGTACTTC.

This clonotype was seen repeatedly, ten times or more. V and J are TRBV4-1 and TRBJ2-7; no firm D call. The V gene's germline CDR1 is MGHRA and CDR2 YSYEKL. CDR3 length equals 11 residues. V gave up 4 bases and J gave up 5 bases, with 6 bases separating them. Here the CDR3 reads CASSPGNEQYF. As DNA, the CDR3 is TGCGCCAGCAGCCCCGGCAACGAGCAGTACTTC.

Ten or more counts support this clonotype. This rearrangement joins TRBV27 to TRBJ1-1; D is perhaps TRBD1 (6 bases). Germline V gives CDR1 MNHEY, CDR2 SMNVEV (reference sequence). CDR3 length: 14 amino acids. The V end lost 6 bases, the J end lost 4 bases, and 15 bases lay between the germline ends. The CDR3 sequence is CASRPSGGGTEAFF. CDR3 bases: TGTGCCAGCAGACCAAGCGGGGGCGGCACTGAAGCTTTCTTT.

This clonotype was detected ten times or more. The chain is built from TRBV2 and TRBJ2-7, with D possibly matching TRBD1 (5 bases). V was clipped by 6 bases and J by 2 bases, with 11 bases between them. The germline V gene encodes CDR1 SNHLY and CDR2 FYNNEI. CDR3 size: 13 residues. The CDR3 spells CASRKGQTYEQYF. For the CDR3, the DNA is TGTGCCAGCAGGAAGGGGCAGACCTACGAGCAGTACTTC. The full variable domain, completed using reference TRBV2 and TRBJ2-7, is EPEVTQTPSHQVTQMGQEVILRCVPISNHLYFYWYRQILGQKVEFLVSFYNNEISEKSEIFDDQFSVERPDGSNFTLKIRSTKLEDSAMYFCASRKGQTYEQYFGPGTRLTVT.

In this sample, this clonotype turned up many times. The gene calls are TRBV6-1 and TRBJ1-6; a possible D gene is TRBD1 (5 bases). V was pared by 1 base and J by 7 bases, with 11 bases between. The length of the CDR3 is 15 residues. CDR1 is MNHNS and CDR2 is SASEGT in the germline V gene. As DNA, the CDR3 is TGTGCCAGCAGTGAAGAAGGGGTTAAGAATTCACCCCTCCACTTT. Encoded protein: CASSEEGVKNSPLHF.

V is TRBV18 and J is TRBJ2-7; D unresolved. This CDR3 is built from 13 residues. V lost 2 bases, J lost 2 bases, and 7 bases lay in between. Germline V gives CDR1 KGHSH, CDR2 LQKENI. The CDR3 nucleotides read TGTGCCAGCTCACCAGCTTTGACCTACGAGCAGTACTTC. Translation: CASSPALTYEQYF.

The sample holds many counts of this clonotype. The rearrangement uses TRBV7-3 and TRBJ1-1; the D gene is possibly TRBD1 (6 bases). This CDR3 has 15 residues. CDR1 is SGHTA, CDR2 FQGTGA, per germline. Trimming stripped 5 bases from V and 4 bases from J, with 17 bases between. The CDR3 bases are TGTGCCAGCAGCAGCACAGGGAGCGGGTTCACTGAAGCTTTCTTT. Translating gives CASSSTGSGFTEAFF.

There are many counts of this clonotype. One base away lies a much larger clone, so this may be a sequencing read error. V is TRBV6-2 or TRBV6-3 and J is TRBJ2-5; tentative D call: TRBD1 (6 bases). CDR1 is MNHEY, CDR2 SVGEGT, per germline. The CDR3 loop spans 15 amino acids. The CDR3 DNA reads as TGTGCCAGCAGCCTCTACCGACAGGCCCAAGAGACCAAGTACTTC. This encodes CASSLYRQAQETKYF.

This clonotype was seen at least ten times. The rearrangement links TRBV7-8 to TRBJ2-5, with a tentative D call TRBD2 (7 bases). Trimming took off 3 bases at V and 3 bases at J, with 17 bases between the two ends. Per germline, CDR1 SGHVS and CDR2 FQNEAQ. This CDR3 is built from 16 residues. CDR3 loop: CASSLGAGVWEETQYF. DNA of the CDR3: TGTGCCAGCAGCTTGGGGGCGGGGGTTTGGGAAGAGACCCAGTACTTC.

This clonotype was counted ten times or more. The chain carries TRBV5-1 and TRBJ1-5; D is undetermined. Trimming cost V 0 bases and J 6 bases, with 7 bases left between them. CDR3 size: 13 residues. Per the germline V gene, CDR1 is SGHRS and CDR2 is YFSETQ. Here the CDR3 reads CASSLVPLQPQHF. The CDR3 DNA is TGCGCCAGCAGCTTGGTGCCCCTTCAGCCCCAGCATTTT.

This clonotype was counted at least ten times. The chain combines TRBV19 with TRBJ1-1; D unresolved. The germline V gene encodes CDR1 LNHDA and CDR2 SQIVND (reference sequence). With 1 base removed from V and 3 bases from J, the gap between germline ends came to 24 bases. This CDR3 is built from 19 residues. Written as DNA, the CDR3 is TGTGCCAGTAGTATAGTAAGAGGGTTCTGGGAGAAATTGGACACTGAAGCTTTCTTT. Encoded protein: CASSIVRGFWEKLDTEAFF.

This clonotype has at least ten counts. The chain joins TRBV29-1 to TRBJ1-2; possible D gene TRBD1, 6 bases. Trimming shortened V by 5 bases and J by 6 bases, and 13 bases separated the two germline ends. Germline V gene sequence: CDR1 SQVTM, CDR2 ANQGSEA. CDR3 size: 12 residues. CDR3 nucleotide sequence: TGCAGCGTTCAGGACAGTCGTGATGGCTACACCTTC. Amino acids: CSVQDSRDGYTF.

The chain employs TRBV6-1 and TRBJ1-5, with 7 bases matching TRBD1. The germline gives CDR1 MNHNS, CDR2 SASEGT. The CDR3 length is 17 residues. Trimming removed 2 bases from V and 2 bases from J; junction bases left unmatched: 9. The CDR3 protein is CASSESLVGGRNQPQHF. The CDR3 bases are TGTGCCAGCAGTGAAAGTTTGGTAGGGGGCCGCAATCAGCCCCAGCATTTT.

This clonotype was observed many times. The chain is built from TRBV27 and TRBJ1-2; 7 bases match TRBD1. The junction had 2 bases not matched to a gene; V was cut back by 6 bases and J by 4 bases. Germline loops: CDR1 MNHEY, CDR2 SMNVEV (reference sequence). The CDR3 has 12 residues. The CDR3 nucleotides read TGTGCCAGCAGACAGGGGCTCTATGGCTACACCTTC. It is translated as CASRQGLYGYTF.

This clonotype was found many times. Here the CDR3 reads CASSDPRRGASAYEQYF. The CDR3, as DNA: TGTGCCAGCAGTGACCCCCGACGGGGAGCCTCCGCCTACGAGCAGTACTTC. The rearrangement uses TRBV25-1 and TRBJ2-7; a weak D match, TRBD2 (5 bases). The CDR3 loop spans 17 amino acids. The germline V and J ends were trimmed by 3 bases and 2 bases, with 20 bases remaining between them. Germline V lookup: CDR1 MGHDK, CDR2 SYGVNS.